The clone carrying this T cell receptor (beta chain) was observed a handful of times. Per the original data handling: Reference gene primer amplification in the assay estimated nucleated cell counts. This table comes from immunoSEQ multiplex PCR, and its TCRdb copy is limited to in-frame clones, with some not included. V and J calls and clone size are copied from that table; D and trimming were computed from the DNA. The sample has 390,000 or so clones; around 87% are singletons. This sample is drawn from a study of blood T cell repertoires in COVID-19. Study-wide background: Samples of COVID-19 (acute and convalescent) were obtained from the United States, Italy and Spain. T cells, B-cell-depleted T cells, or PBMCs provided the cDNA or gDNA that served as material.

CDR1 and CDR2 (germline): MNHEY, SVGEGT. The CDR3 totals 14 residues. J was trimmed by 5 bases and V by 4 bases; bases with no gene match: 7. This TCR was recovered from a man aged 18 to 29 with active or convalescent COVID-19. Material for sequencing was peripheral blood. This chain uses TRBV6-2 or TRBV6-3 with TRBJ2-7, with 8 bases that match TRBD2. The CDR3, as DNA: TGTGCCAGCAGTTCGAGCGGGGGCGTTCACGAGCAGTACTTC. The encoded protein is CASSSSGGVHEQYF.